The present TCR beta chain was sequenced within a study of T cells of healthy individuals (dated by TCRdb to about 2018). Library creation used 5' RACE. The sample was run on an Illumina MiSeq. Clones were called with MiXCR by TCRdb after fastp trimmed the public reads at Q25, and only in-frame beta chains were retained. For every CDR3 protein sequence, its rows merge into one entry that carries the most common genes and DNA. The sample has tens of thousands of distinct CDR3 sequences on record, 14% to 15% of them singletons. The top ten constitute 16% of the sample. This clonotype showed up many times. The antigen this receptor binds is unknown. No clone much larger than this one lies a single base away; base qualities are absent. This sequence was found in a human donor in good health.

The bases read TGCAGTGCTAGACCGACAGGGGGCGGGGGCTACACCTTC. It specifies CSARPTGGGGYTF. This receptor chain uses TRBV20-1 and TRBJ1-2, with 10 bases matching TRBD1. Taken from the germline V gene (reference sequence), the CDR1 and CDR2 loops are DFQATT and SNEGSKA. Trimming accounts for 2 bases at V and 8 bases at J, while the number of junction bases matched to no gene is 5. The CDR3, cysteine through phenylalanine, is 13 amino acids long. The read is trimmed to its CDR3 DNA, 39 bases read in frame from base 1.